The clone carrying this T cell receptor beta chain was found many times. The sample's time point: newly diagnosed GD, antithyroid drugs for less than 3 months. After RNA was extracted from PBMCs, the TCR library was made from it. V lost 6 bases to trimming and J lost 9 bases, with 14 bases between them. There are 12 residues in the CDR3. Sequencing libraries for TCR beta were prepared with iRepertoire HTBI primers and Arm-PCR of CDR3 regions. TCRdb reanalysed the multiplex PCR reads using MiXCR and keeps one entry per CDR3 protein. The sample lists about half a million distinct CDR3 sequences, 12% seen once, with about 8.9% in the top ten. These data originate in a study of regulatory T cells in long-lasting Graves disease. This sample was shared with a second study, whose subject was T cells in Graves' hyperthyroidism and ophthalmopathy. As that report states: The study used the HTBI primer set for a first-round RT-PCR of the TCR CDR3.

Sample: peripheral blood mononuclear cells (PBMCs), taken at new diagnosis, from a patient treated with antithyroid drugs. The chain couples TRBV12-3 or TRBV12-4 to TRBJ2-5; D call uncertain. The receptor was derived from a woman younger than 45 with Graves disease. This CDR3 is CASRAPQGAQYF. The CDR3 DNA reads as TGTGCCAGCAGAGCACCCCAAGGAGCCCAGTACTTC.